The clone carrying this TCR beta chain has a count of ten or more. Its antigen remains unidentified. This sample was included in a study of T cells after yellow fever vaccination. Study overall: Any fraction with a low cell number was prepared using SMART-Seq v4 Ultra Low Input. Overall study findings and caveats: The study noted that FACS-sorted repertoires could contain abundant clonotypes contaminating from the bulk population. The secondary response was weaker but peaked faster, day 5 versus 15.

MiXCR was run by TCRdb on the 5' RACE reads, yielding one entry per CDR3 protein. The sample consists of some 29,000 distinct CDR3 sequences, less than 6.5% of them appearing once. The CDR3 covers 16 residues. V lost 3 bases, J lost 8 bases, and 7 bases stayed unmatched. CDR1 and CDR2 (germline): MNHEY, SVGEGT. The sequencing used CD8+ T cells sorted from PBMCs, collected 10 days after the yellow fever booster vaccination. The chain joins TRBV6-2 or TRBV6-3 to TRBJ2-4, with 13 bases fitting TRBD2. The receptor was isolated from a man aged 30 to 45 who received the YFV17D yellow fever vaccine. This CDR3 reads CASSYTSGRAGDIQYF. The CDR3 DNA follows: TGTGCCAGCAGTTATACTAGCGGGAGGGCCGGAGACATTCAGTACTTC.